One sample yielded the 32 T cell receptor beta chains listed below, sequenced in a study of high-grade serous ovarian cancer treatment subgroups. The tumor samples were collected prior to definitive surgery or chemotherapy. Using immunoSEQ multiplex PCR, the repertoire was profiled, and TCRdb retains in-frame clones only, with some absent. The sample records about 12,000 clones, roughly 88% being singletons. The sample consisted of tumor tissue. These TCRs come from a human donor with high-grade serous ovarian cancer.

The chain links TRBV19 to TRBJ2-7, with D possibly matching TRBD1 (6 bases). The V gene's germline CDR1 is LNHDA and CDR2 SQIVND (reference sequence). V shed 1 base and J shed 4 bases, with 14 bases lying between them. The CDR3 runs 15 residues. The CDR3 is CASSIARRGRYEQYF. Written as DNA, the CDR3 is TGTGCCAGTAGTATAGCCCGCAGGGGACGTTACGAGCAGTACTTC.

This chain joins TRBV19 and TRBJ1-5; D remains ambiguous. The germline CDR1 and CDR2 sequences are LNHDA and SQIVND (reference sequence). Trimming stripped 5 bases from V and 0 bases from J, with 11 bases between. The CDR3 is 15 amino acids. CDR3 sequence: CASSGQRYSNQPQHF. CDR3 nucleotides: TGTGCCAGTAGTGGTCAGAGATATAGCAATCAGCCCCAGCATTTT.

CDR3 sequence (DNA): TGTGCCAGCAGCTTCCCCCTGAATGGGGGCACAGATACGCAGTATTTT. Amino acids: CASSFPLNGGTDTQYF. The chain is built from TRBV7-9 and TRBJ2-3; D is ambiguous. The V gene's germline CDR1 is SEHNR and CDR2 FQNEAQ (reference sequence). Trimming removed 3 bases from V and 1 base from J, with 14 bases in between. This CDR3 is 16 amino acids long.

The rearrangement joins TRBV20-1 to TRBJ1-1, with D uncertain. The V gene's germline CDR1 is DFQATT and CDR2 SNEGSKA (reference sequence). This CDR3 has 10 residues. V was pared by 5 bases and J by 6 bases, with 7 bases between. CDR3 loop: CSAWGSEAFF. The CDR3 DNA sequence: TGCAGTGCTTGGGGATCTGAAGCTTTCTTT.

The chain carries TRBV14 and TRBJ2-5; 7 nucleotides line up with TRBD1. The germline gives CDR1 SGHDN, CDR2 FVKESK. V dropped 4 bases and J dropped 2; count of bases not matched to a gene: 7. The CDR3 totals 15 residues. CDR3 DNA: TGTGCCAGCAGCCGAGGGACAGCAAGACAAGAGACCCAGTACTTC. Translation: CASSRGTARQETQYF.

The chain recombines TRBV30 with TRBJ2-7, with 11 bases identical to TRBD1. This CDR3 region has 14 residues. Germline CDR1 and CDR2: GTSNPN and SVGIG (reference sequence). V lost 2 bases, J lost 5 bases, and 5 bases stayed unmatched. The CDR3 nucleotides are TGTGCCTGGAGTTATGGACAGGGGGCTCACGAGCAGTACTTC. Translation gives CAWSYGQGAHEQYF.

This clone has just a few counts. This chain connects TRBV10-1 to TRBJ1-1; D is undetermined. CDR3 size: 13 residues. The V end was cut by 3 bases, the J end by 0 bases, with 5 bases between. Germline loops: CDR1 WNHNN, CDR2 SYGVQD (reference sequence). CDR3 coding DNA: TGCGCCAGCAGTGATTCCCTGAACACTGAAGCTTTCTTT. Its protein is CASSDSLNTEAFF.

The chain combines TRBV30 with TRBJ1-3; D not resolved. V lost 5 bases and J 4 bases, leaving 15 bases between the germline ends. Germline CDR1 GTSNPN, CDR2 SVGIG (reference sequence). This CDR3 has 14 amino acids. CDR3 sequence (DNA): TGTGCCTGGGAGCCGCCGGCAGAAGGAAACACCATATATTTT. Residues: CAWEPPAEGNTIYF.

This chain joins TRBV27 and TRBJ2-1; unclear D gene. Trimming stripped 7 bases from V and 0 bases from J, with 13 bases between. The CDR3 totals 15 residues. Germline V gene data show CDR1 as MNHEY and CDR2 as SMNVEV (reference sequence). As DNA, the CDR3 is TGTGCCAGCACGGCCGTTCAGAGCTCCTACAATGAGCAGTTCTTC. It is translated as CASTAVQSSYNEQFF.

This chain links TRBV6-1 with TRBJ2-7; D gene unclear. CDR1 is MNHNS and CDR2 is SASEGT in the germline V gene. Trimming cost V 1 base and J 1 base, with 11 bases left between them. The CDR3 runs to 15 residues. The CDR3 DNA is TGTGCCAGCAGTGAAGATCCCGTCGAATCCTACGAGCAGTACTTC. Translated, it gives CASSEDPVESYEQYF.

The CDR3 spells CASSLGGGGIFAGELFF. The DNA of the CDR3 is TGTGCCAGCAGCTTAGGAGGAGGGGGCATCTTCGCCGGGGAGCTGTTTTTT. The rearrangement links TRBV7-2 to TRBJ2-2, with D possibly being TRBD1 (7 bases). CDR3 length: 17 amino acids. Germline CDR1 and CDR2: SGHTA and FQGNSA. The V and J ends lost 1 base and 6 bases respectively, with 18 bases between them.

The chain carries TRBV7-9 and TRBJ2-1, with 7 nucleotides matching TRBD1. J was trimmed by 3 bases and V by 2 bases; bases with no gene match: 7. The CDR3 totals 16 residues. Germline-derived CDR1 and CDR2 are SEHNR and FQNEAQ (reference sequence). The CDR3 DNA is TGTGCCAGCAGCTTAACCGGGACAGTTAACTACAATGAGCAGTTCTTC. It yields the protein CASSLTGTVNYNEQFF.

The CDR3 region is CASCPGETSTEAFF. DNA of the CDR3: TGTGCCAGCTGCCCGGGGGAGACGAGCACTGAAGCTTTCTTT. The chain joins TRBV7-8 to TRBJ1-1, with D perhaps TRBD1 (5 bases). The germline CDR1 and CDR2 sequences are SGHVS and FQNEAQ. V dropped 8 bases and J dropped 4 bases, with 17 bases sitting between them. The CDR3 is made up of 14 amino acids.

V is TRBV18 and J is TRBJ2-3; D not certain. The CDR3 length is 13 residues. Trimming took 5 bases from V and 6 from J, leaving 12 bases between them. The germline V gene has CDR1 KGHSH and CDR2 LQKENI. CDR3 sequence: CASSSKIDDTQYF. The CDR3 coding sequence is TGTGCCAGCTCATCCAAGATTGACGATACGCAGTATTTT.

The V call is TRBV10-2, the J call TRBJ2-5; TRBD1 is a possible D gene (6 bases). The germline V and J ends were trimmed by 4 bases and 4 bases, with 10 bases remaining between them. The CDR3 length is 13 residues. In germline, CDR1 is WSHSY, CDR2 SAAADI. The CDR3 bases are TGCGCCAGCAGTGGACAGGCTCGAGAGACCCAGTACTTC. Protein: CASSGQARETQYF.

This chain connects TRBV5-1 to TRBJ1-1; possible D gene TRBD1, 6 bases. From germline, CDR1 is SGHRS and CDR2 YFSETQ. Trimming took 4 bases from V and 1 from J, leaving 11 bases between them. There are 14 residues in the CDR3. The chain's CDR3 is CASSHGTPNTEAFF. The CDR3 DNA follows: TGCGCCAGCAGCCACGGGACACCGAACACTGAAGCTTTCTTT.

This clone appeared a few times. The chain recombines TRBV2 with TRBJ1-2; 8 bases map to TRBD1. CDR1 is SNHLY and CDR2 is FYNNEI in the germline V gene. The CDR3 is 13 residues long. J lost 6 bases, V lost 10 bases, and 10 bases had no gene match. DNA for the CDR3: TGTGCCACCCATGGGCAGGGGGCTGATGGCTACACCTTC. Residues: CATHGQGADGYTF.

The chain uses TRBV25-1 and TRBJ2-1; D is unresolved. CDR1 and CDR2 from the germline V gene are MGHDK and SYGVNS. V dropped 1 base and J dropped 9 bases, with 13 bases sitting between them. The CDR3 loop spans 14 amino acids. The DNA of the CDR3 is TGTGCCAGCAGTGAATTGGTAGGTTCGGCTGAGCAGTTCTTC. Translation: CASSELVGSAEQFF.

The chain uses TRBV5-6 and TRBJ1-1; the D is unclear. Germline-derived CDR1 and CDR2 are SGHDT and YYEEEE. Trimming cost V 5 bases and J 8 bases, with 13 bases left between them. The CDR3 extends over 12 amino acids. CDR3 DNA sequence: TGTGCCAGCAGTAAAACAGACCTCGAAGCTTTCTTT. Its protein product is CASSKTDLEAFF.

The rearrangement links TRBV7-2 to TRBJ2-1; D may be TRBD1 (6 bases). V was trimmed by 1 base and J by 8 bases, leaving 18 bases between them. CDR1 SGHTA and CDR2 FQGNSA come from the germline V gene. The length of the CDR3 is 16 residues. CDR3 protein: CASSLELRSGVDEQFF. DNA of the CDR3: TGTGCCAGCAGCTTAGAGTTGAGGTCAGGGGTGGATGAGCAGTTCTTC.

The chain couples TRBV4-1 to TRBJ1-1; TRBD1 agrees at 7 bases. Germline trimming cut 0 bases from V and 1 base from J; bases unmatched to any gene: 2. The CDR3 consists of 15 residues. The germline CDR1 and CDR2 sequences are MGHRA and YSYEKL. The CDR3 loop is CASSQDRQGNTEAFF. The DNA of the CDR3 is TGCGCCAGCAGCCAAGATCGACAGGGGAACACTGAAGCTTTCTTT.

V is TRBV9 and J is TRBJ2-1, with D possibly matching TRBD1 (6 bases). Germline V CDR1 and CDR2: SGDLS, YYNGEE. Trimming shortened V by 2 bases and J by 0 bases, and 9 bases separated the two germline ends. The CDR3 totals 15 residues. CDR3 coding DNA: TGTGCCAGCAGCGTCACAGGGAGCTCCTACAATGAGCAGTTCTTC. As protein: CASSVTGSSYNEQFF.

The chain couples TRBV2 to TRBJ1-6, with D maybe TRBD1 (6 bases). Per the germline V gene, CDR1 is SNHLY and CDR2 is FYNNEI. The CDR3 runs 13 residues. V was clipped by 2 bases and J by 13 bases, with 12 bases between them. This CDR3 reads CASSERQGLPLHF. Here the CDR3 DNA reads TGTGCCAGCAGTGAAAGGCAGGGGCTCCCCCTCCACTTT.

This chain links TRBV11-2 with TRBJ2-1, with 7 nucleotides matching TRBD2. This CDR3 comprises 13 residues. CDR1 is SGHAT, CDR2 FQNNGV, per germline. Trimming took 8 bases from V and 5 from J; bases not matched to a gene: 6. The DNA for the CDR3 is TGTGCCAGCCAGACTAGCTTAAACAATGAGCAGTTCTTC. This sequence encodes CASQTSLNNEQFF.

The chain combines TRBV7-2 with TRBJ2-2, with 7 positions matching TRBD2. Germline-derived CDR1 and CDR2 are SGHTA and FQGNSA. The CDR3 is 16 residues long. The ends lost 1 base at V and 8 bases at J; junction bases unmatched: 10. CDR3 in amino acids: CASSLGSSGVGGELFF. The DNA of the CDR3 is TGTGCCAGCAGCTTAGGTTCCAGCGGGGTAGGTGGGGAGCTGTTTTTT.

This clone was picked up a small number of times. CDR3 region: CASSFGDSPLHF. CDR3 bases: TGTGCCAGCAGCTTCGGGGATTCACCCCTCCACTTT. This chain joins TRBV5-4 and TRBJ1-6; D is unresolved. CDR1 and CDR2 (germline): SGHNT, YYREEE (reference sequence). This CDR3 has 12 amino acids. Trimming shortened V by 2 bases and J by 8 bases, and 5 bases separated the two germline ends.

V gene TRBV7-2 combines with J gene TRBJ2-7; unclear D gene. The V and J ends lost 6 bases and 2 bases respectively, with 8 bases between them. Germline CDR1 is SGHTA and CDR2 is FQGNSA. The CDR3 consists of 12 residues. In DNA form, the CDR3 reads TGTGCCAGCAGTGGTGGGACCTACGAGCAGTACTTC. Encoded protein: CASSGGTYEQYF.

The chain combines TRBV9 with TRBJ1-1; D call uncertain. CDR1 is SGDLS, CDR2 YYNGEE, per germline. CDR3 length: 14 residues. Trimming took off 4 bases at V and 0 bases at J, with 10 bases between the two ends. The CDR3 loop is CASSLSGMNTEAFF. The CDR3 coding sequence is TGTGCCAGCAGCCTCAGTGGGATGAACACTGAAGCTTTCTTT.

This clone was detected only once. In DNA, the CDR3 is TGTGCCAGCAGCGATGGCAGGGGGGGTCAGCCCCAGCATTTT. Translating it yields CASSDGRGGQPQHF. The chain carries TRBV2 and TRBJ1-5; 7 nucleotides match TRBD1. Per germline, CDR1 SNHLY and CDR2 FYNNEI. This CDR3 region has 14 residues. V shed 6 bases and J 6 bases; nucleotides not matched to a gene: 8.

The chain employs TRBV27 and TRBJ2-1, with 8 nucleotides matching TRBD1. The CDR3 extends over 15 amino acids. Per the germline V gene, CDR1 is MNHEY and CDR2 is SMNVEV (reference sequence). V lost 1 base and J lost 4; bases outside the gene matches: 3. CDR3 sequence (DNA): TGTGCCAGCAGTTTATGGGGACAGGCATACAATGAGCAGTTCTTC. It translates to CASSLWGQAYNEQFF.

This clone was counted once. This chain connects TRBV6-6 to TRBJ1-1; 7 positions match TRBD1. The germline V gene encodes CDR1 MNHNY and CDR2 SVGAGI (reference sequence). The trim removed 4 bases at V and 3 bases at J, leaving 11 bases unmatched. The CDR3 is 16 residues long. The CDR3 is CASSSPGQRIDTEAFF. The CDR3 DNA follows: TGTGCCAGCAGTTCCCCGGGACAGCGAATCGACACTGAAGCTTTCTTT.

This chain connects TRBV7-9 to TRBJ2-2; D is uncertain. The CDR3 is made up of 13 amino acids. Germline CDR1 and CDR2: SEHNR and FQNEAQ (reference sequence). The V end lost 6 bases, the J end lost 6 bases, and 11 bases lay between the germline ends. As DNA, the CDR3 is TGTGCCAGCAGGGTCCCCCTTGCCGGGGAGCTGTTTTTT. This codes for CASRVPLAGELFF.